The T cell receptor beta chain described here comes from a study of T cell clonotyping in hematopoietic cell transplantation. The wider study: Recipient samples before transplant were obtained post-cytoreduction.

A note on this clone: What it binds is unknown.

Sequencing used immunoSEQ multiplex PCR; TCRdb keeps in-frame clones, though not all of them. The profile shows about 50,000 clones, around 84% of them singletons. Study results and limitations: Broader posttransplant TCR repertoire diversity was predicted by graft donor and pretransplant recipient Inverse Simpson Index values.

V was clipped by 3 bases and J by 1 base, with 15 bases between them. Germline V gives CDR1 SGHAT, CDR2 FQNNGV. The CDR3 is made up of 17 amino acids. This sample's time point: recipient sample about 28 days before transplant, after cytoreduction. The starting material was peripheral blood mononuclear cells, obtained before stem cell transplant. This TCR was sampled from a man aged 55 to 70 with biphenotypic leukemia. Some clones in this sample may be carry-over from other donors' samples. The V gene is TRBV11-2, the J gene TRBJ1-4; weak D call: TRBD1 (5 bases). CDR3 sequence: CASSFRGAGLTNEKLFF. CDR3 coding DNA: TGTGCCAGCAGCTTCCGTGGGGCCGGACTAACTAATGAAAAACTGTTTTTT. Drawing the rest from reference TRBV11-2 and TRBJ1-4, the complete variable domain is EAGVAQSPRYKIIEKRQSVAFWCNPISGHATLYWYQQILGQGPKLLIQFQNNGVVDDSQLPKDRFSAERLKGVDSTLKIQPAKLEDSAVYLCASSFRGAGLTNEKLFFGSGTQLSVL.